One and the same sample provided the 19 T cell receptor beta chains below, sequenced in a study of T cells in localized non-small cell lung cancer. The repertoire was sequenced with immunoSEQ multiplex PCR; TCRdb's copy has only in-frame clones and lacks some. The table shows tens of thousands of clones, with 85% to 90% occurring only once. Source: peripheral blood, taken before any cancer treatment. The receptors derive from a man aged 18-55 years with stage I lung adenocarcinoma.

The V call is TRBV6-5, the J call TRBJ1-4; D not resolved. CDR1 MNHEY and CDR2 SVGAGI come from the germline V gene. Trimming pared 4 bases from V and 7 bases from J, leaving 10 bases between. The CDR3 contains 13 residues. The CDR3 DNA follows: TGTGCCAGCAGTTGGGGTCTCGGTGAAAAACTGTTTTTT. Its translation is CASSWGLGEKLFF.

The chain links TRBV5-1 to TRBJ1-2; 8 positions match TRBD1. V shed 4 bases, J shed 14 bases, and the junction held 10 bases outside the gene matches. The germline V gene encodes CDR1 SGHRS and CDR2 YFSETQ. The CDR3 length is 12 residues. CDR3 in DNA: TGCGCCAGCAGCCCGGGCGACAGGGGTGGGACCTTC. It is translated as CASSPGDRGGTF.

The V and J genes are TRBV28 and TRBJ2-1; D uncertain. CDR1 and CDR2 from the germline V gene are MDHEN and SYDVKM. The CDR3 runs 12 residues. The V gene lost 8 bases and the J gene lost 2 bases, with 7 bases spanning the gap. The CDR3 DNA reads TGTGCCAGCGGTAGGGCCTACAATGAGCAGTTCTTC. Translating it yields CASGRAYNEQFF.

This clone was picked up one time. The chain links TRBV29-1 to TRBJ1-6; D perhaps matches TRBD1 (5 bases). Germline V gene lookup returns CDR1 SQVTM and CDR2 ANQGSEA. Trimming took off 7 bases at V and 7 bases at J, with 17 bases between the two ends. The CDR3 contains 14 residues. The CDR3 coding sequence is TGCAGCGCCCTGGGGCCAGATCCCAATTCACCCCTCCACTTT. Its protein product is CSALGPDPNSPLHF.

This chain joins TRBV6-5 and TRBJ2-3, with D possibly being TRBD2 (6 bases). V lost 7 bases and J lost 3, with 11 bases in between. The CDR3 runs to 13 residues. Germline assignment: CDR1 MNHEY and CDR2 SVGAGI. CDR3 region: CASKRDSTDTQYF. The CDR3 DNA follows: TGTGCCAGCAAACGGGACTCTACAGATACGCAGTATTTT.

This clone appeared a single time. V gene TRBV5-5 combines with J gene TRBJ1-1; D may be TRBD1 (5 bases). The CDR3 is 15 residues long. Trimming took 0 bases from V and 0 from J, leaving 9 bases between them. Germline assignment: CDR1 SGHKS and CDR2 YYEKEE (reference sequence). Here the CDR3 reads CASSLGGVMNTEAFF. The DNA of the CDR3 is TGTGCCAGCAGCTTGGGAGGGGTTATGAACACTGAAGCTTTCTTT.

This clone was counted a single time. The V and J genes are TRBV7-9 and TRBJ2-3; D is perhaps TRBD1 (5 bases). The germline V gene has CDR1 SEHNR and CDR2 FQNEAQ (reference sequence). The CDR3 is made up of 15 amino acids. V lost 5 bases, J lost 2 bases, and 14 bases lay in between. The CDR3 bases are TGTGCCAGCAGCGCCCAGGGCGTTAACACAGATACGCAGTATTTT. Its translation is CASSAQGVNTDTQYF.

In nucleotides, the CDR3 is TGTGCCAGCAGCGCGTCCAGGACTAGCGGGGGGGCCTACAATGAGCAGTTCTTC. Its translation: CASSASRTSGGAYNEQFF. The V call is TRBV9, the J call TRBJ2-1, with 15 bases identical to TRBD2. The CDR3 consists of 18 residues. The V and J ends lost 3 bases and 2 bases, in that order; junction bases with no gene match: 6. The germline gives CDR1 SGDLS, CDR2 YYNGEE.

The table lists this clone with a count of one. This sequence joins TRBV5-1 and TRBJ2-6, with D tentatively TRBD1 or TRBD2 (6 bases each). Between the trimmed V and J ends, which lost 1 base and 0 bases, there was a span of 11 bases. The CDR3 consists of 17 residues. CDR1 is SGHRS, CDR2 YFSETQ, per germline. CDR3 sequence reads: CASSLRGAASGANVLTF. The DNA of the CDR3 is TGCGCCAGCAGCTTGAGGGGGGCGGCCTCTGGGGCCAACGTCCTGACTTTC.

This chain joins TRBV9 and TRBJ1-2; weak D call: TRBD1 (5 bases). CDR1 SGDLS and CDR2 YYNGEE come from the germline V gene. The CDR3 contains 15 residues. V was clipped by 3 bases and J by 8 bases, with 20 bases between them. CDR3 residues: CASSASGALLRGYTF. The CDR3 DNA reads as TGTGCCAGCAGCGCCTCCGGGGCCCTACTCAGGGGCTACACCTTC.

The V gene is TRBV9, the J gene TRBJ2-1, with TRBD1 matching 11 bases. Trimming took 4 bases from V and 8 from J; bases not matched to a gene: 8. The CDR3 consists of 15 residues. Germline V gene data show CDR1 as SGDLS and CDR2 as YYNGEE. The DNA for the CDR3 is TGTGCCAGCAGCCAAGGACAGGGGGCTACGGATGAGCAGTTCTTC. It codes for CASSQGQGATDEQFF.

This clone was seen a single time. V is TRBV28 and J is TRBJ1-2; D is uncertain. V lost 4 bases and J 2 bases, leaving 5 bases between the germline ends. Germline V gene lookup returns CDR1 MDHEN and CDR2 SYDVKM. This CDR3 has 12 residues. The CDR3 reads CASSSKNYGYTF. The DNA for the CDR3 is TGTGCCAGCAGTTCTAAGAACTATGGCTACACCTTC.

The chain recombines TRBV5-1 with TRBJ1-1; D ambiguous. The CDR3 length is 14 residues. The germline CDR1 and CDR2 sequences are SGHRS and YFSETQ. Trimming removed 9 bases from V and 0 bases from J, with 15 bases in between. The chain's CDR3 is CATREGGMNTEAFF. The CDR3 coding sequence is TGCGCCACCCGGGAGGGAGGAATGAACACTGAAGCTTTCTTT.

CDR3 coding DNA: TGTGCCAGCAGTTACTCGGCTATCGGGGGGGGATATACGCAGTATTTT. Residues: CASSYSAIGGGYTQYF. J is TRBJ2-3 and V is TRBV6-5, with 8 bases lining up with TRBD2. Unmatched junction bases numbered 9, after V lost 0 bases and J lost 7 bases. CDR1 and CDR2 (germline): MNHEY, SVGAGI. This CDR3 is 16 amino acids long.

V is TRBV5-1 and J is TRBJ2-2; D is uncertain. This CDR3 region has 14 residues. V was trimmed by 0 bases and J by 6 bases, leaving 9 bases between them. The germline gives CDR1 SGHRS, CDR2 YFSETQ. The CDR3 loop is CASSLEWGSGELFF. In DNA form, the CDR3 reads TGCGCCAGCAGCTTGGAGTGGGGATCCGGGGAGCTGTTTTTT.

The J gene is TRBJ2-5, the V gene TRBV19; TRBD1 agrees at 9 bases. Germline loops: CDR1 LNHDA, CDR2 SQIVND (reference sequence). The CDR3 sequence is 15 residues long. The V gene end was trimmed by 3 bases and the J gene end by 1 base; junction bases not matched to a gene: 3. The CDR3 nucleotides read TGTGCCAGTAGTATCGGGACAGGGCCCCAAGAGACCCAGTACTTC. It is translated as CASSIGTGPQETQYF.

The V call is TRBV6-5, the J call TRBJ1-6, with TRBD1 identical over 8 bases. Germline CDR1 MNHEY, CDR2 SVGAGI. The CDR3 is 14 amino acids. Trimming cost V 6 bases and J 7 bases; bases outside gene matches: 5. DNA for the CDR3: TGTGCCAGCAGATTCGACAGGGGCAATTCACCCCTCCACTTT. Its protein is CASRFDRGNSPLHF.

This clone showed up just once. This chain connects TRBV19 to TRBJ2-5; the D gene is possibly TRBD1 (6 bases). Between the trimmed V and J ends, which lost 2 bases and 3 bases, there was a span of 10 bases. This CDR3 region has 14 residues. Germline CDR1 and CDR2: LNHDA and SQIVND (reference sequence). CDR3 DNA: TGTGCCAGTAGTATATCGGGACATGAAGAGACCCAGTACTTC. The encoded protein is CASSISGHEETQYF.

The chain links TRBV6-5 to TRBJ2-7, with 8 bases that match TRBD1. Trimming cost V 6 bases and J 4 bases; bases outside gene matches: 5. The CDR3 extends over 13 amino acids. CDR1 is MNHEY, CDR2 SVGAGI, per germline. CDR3 residues: CASRAGGVYEQYF. The CDR3, as DNA: TGTGCCAGCAGAGCAGGGGGCGTATACGAGCAGTACTTC.